This T cell receptor (beta chain) comes out of a study of molecular identifiers for immune sequencing clone quantification. About the research overall: Sequencing covered four of five parts into which replicate RNA from around 20,000 or 100,000 naive CD8 cells was split. Study-wide findings and caveats: Jurkat TCR RNA that was spiked in from one cell was reportedly detectable among one million naive cells.

With respect to this clonotype: What it binds is unknown. An end of the junction does not agree with germline; a read error may underlie this.

TCRdb analysed the PCR reads with MiXCR anew, one entry per CDR3 protein. The table shows some 580,000 distinct CDR3 sequences, with roughly 27% occurring only once. The CDR3 contains 20 residues. Germline V gene lookup returns CDR1 SEHNR and CDR2 FQNEAQ (reference sequence). This chain joins TRBV7-9 and TRBJ2-7, with 12 positions matching TRBD2. The sample comprised naive CD8+ T cells from blood, with Jurkat cell RNA spiked in. The subset was: FACS-sorted CD8+CD4-CCR7+CD45RA+ naive T cells. The clonotype was recovered from a human donor in good health. Some libraries in this study had Jurkat cell RNA spiked in. DNA of the CDR3: TGTGCCAGCAGCCGGAGCCCCGGGCCTAGCGGGAGGGCCGTCTCCTACGAGCAGCACTTC. Its protein is CASSRSPGPSGRAVSYEQHF.